These 8 T cell receptor beta chains came from one sample sequenced in a study of shared clonotypes between healthy human individuals. Generated by immunoSEQ multiplex PCR, the TCRdb table keeps only in-frame clones and is missing some. The sample has fewer than 650,000 clones, around 80% seen once. Specimen: PBMCs. Receptors were obtained from a woman aged 35 to 49 in good health. Some clones in this sample may be carry-over from other donors' samples.

V usage is TRBV9 and J usage is TRBJ2-6; D remains ambiguous. In germline, CDR1 is SGDLS, CDR2 YYNGEE. The CDR3 runs 15 residues. Trimming shortened V by 2 bases and J by 4 bases, and 10 bases separated the two germline ends. The CDR3 spells CASSVTPDGANVLTF. CDR3 bases: TGTGCCAGCAGCGTGACGCCCGACGGGGCCAACGTCCTGACTTTC.

The chain employs TRBV6-1 and TRBJ1-2; no reliable D call. The germline V and J ends were trimmed by 2 bases and 0 bases, with 10 bases remaining between them. The length of the CDR3 is 15 residues. Germline-derived CDR1 and CDR2 are MNHNS and SASEGT. CDR3 region: CASSESGQTNYGYTF. In nucleotides, the CDR3 is TGTGCCAGCAGTGAATCAGGTCAGACTAACTATGGCTACACCTTC.

This clone has only a few counts. The chain couples TRBV9 to TRBJ2-3; 8 positions agree with TRBD2. The CDR3 sequence is 13 residues long. Losses at the gene ends were 6 bases for V and 4 bases for J; bases not matched to a gene: 4. Germline loops: CDR1 SGDLS, CDR2 YYNGEE. Written as DNA, the CDR3 is TGTGCCAGCAATCGACTAGCGCCAGATACGCAGTATTTT. Protein sequence: CASNRLAPDTQYF.

V and J are TRBV28 and TRBJ2-2; the match to TRBD1 covers 7 bases. Germline-derived CDR1 and CDR2 are MDHEN and SYDVKM. V was clipped by 4 bases and J by 1 base; unmatched bases: 3. The CDR3 totals 15 residues. The CDR3 is CASSSQGVNTGELFF. The CDR3 DNA reads TGTGCCAGCAGTTCCCAGGGGGTGAACACCGGGGAGCTGTTTTTT.

Comment on this clone: Additional DNA sequences in this sample encode the identical CDR3. The chain employs TRBV11-3 and TRBJ2-2, with D unclear. The CDR3 covers 15 residues. Deletions cut 1 base from V and 1 base from J, with 7 bases between. Germline-derived CDR1 and CDR2 are SGHNT and YENEEA. CDR3 sequence (DNA): TGTGCCAGCAGCTTAGGTGGTCAGAACACCGGGGAGCTGTTTTTT. Translation: CASSLGGQNTGELFF.

This chain joins TRBV7-9 and TRBJ2-7; 10 nucleotides match TRBD2. The germline CDR1 and CDR2 sequences are SEHNR and FQNEAQ (reference sequence). The CDR3 runs to 15 residues. With V trimmed by 0 bases and J by 3 bases, 2 bases remained unmatched. The CDR3 is CASSLARTSGYEQYF. The CDR3 DNA is TGTGCCAGCAGCTTAGCCCGGACTAGCGGCTACGAGCAGTACTTC. Filled out from reference TRBV7-9 and TRBJ2-7, the complete variable domain reads DTGVSQNPRHKITKRGQNVTFRCDPISEHNRLYWYRQTLGQGPEFLTYFQNEAQLEKSRLLSDRFSAERPKGSFSTLEIQRTEQGDSAMYLCASSLARTSGYEQYFGPGTRLTVT.

A single count supports this clone. This chain connects TRBV6-1 to TRBJ2-7; TRBD2 matches 11 bases. The CDR3 sequence is 15 residues long. V was clipped by 4 bases and J by 2 bases; unmatched bases: 4. Germline CDR1 reads MNHNS; CDR2 reads SASEGT. This chain's CDR3 is CASSAGLAGAYEQYF. Here the CDR3 DNA reads TGTGCCAGCAGTGCCGGACTAGCGGGCGCCTACGAGCAGTACTTC.

A note on this clone: Other DNA sequences from this sample encode an identical CDR3 as well. This chain joins TRBV7-2 and TRBJ2-3; D possibly corresponds to TRBD2 (6 bases). Germline assignment: CDR1 SGHTA and CDR2 FQGNSA. V lost 0 bases, J lost 3 bases, and 7 bases lay in between. CDR3 length: 14 residues. As DNA, the CDR3 is TGTGCCAGCAGCTTAGCGCGGGGAACAGATACGCAGTATTTT. It yields the protein CASSLARGTDTQYF.